Listed here are 27 T cell receptor beta chains from one sample, sequenced in a study of T cells in Graves' hyperthyroidism and ophthalmopathy. Using RNA transcripts as the source, TCR beta CDR3 regions were amplified. HTBI primers were used for first-round RT-PCR of the TCR CDR3. TCRdb ran MiXCR on the multiplex PCR reads and lists one entry per CDR3 protein. The table lists hundreds of thousands of distinct CDR3 sequences, 14% of them singletons. The material sequenced was blood. Receptors originate from a woman between 18 and 30 years old with Graves' hyperthyroidism.

This clonotype was picked up a small number of times. The chain links TRBV5-1 to TRBJ2-4, with TRBD1 matching 11 bases. V lost 4 bases and J lost 1; bases outside the gene matches: 10. In germline, CDR1 is SGHRS, CDR2 YFSETQ. There are 18 residues in the CDR3. Here the CDR3 reads CASSLWTGGEAAKNIQYF. Here the CDR3 DNA reads TGCGCCAGCAGCCTCTGGACAGGGGGCGAGGCGGCCAAAAACATTCAGTACTTC.

The table lists this clonotype with a few counts. The V gene is TRBV6-2 or TRBV6-3, the J gene TRBJ2-1; TRBD2 matches 7 bases. Per the germline V gene, CDR1 is MNHEY and CDR2 is SVGEGT. The CDR3 length is 18 residues. V lost 6 bases to trimming and J lost 8 bases; unmatched junction nucleotides: 22. DNA for the CDR3: TGTGCCAGCAGCCCCCCTGTTATTGTGGGAGGGAGAGACGATGAGCAGTTCTTC. This translates into CASSPPVIVGGRDDEQFF.

There are many counts of this clonotype. The chain combines TRBV20-1 with TRBJ1-1; D remains unclear. The germline gives CDR1 DFQATT, CDR2 SNEGSKA (reference sequence). The CDR3 has 14 amino acids. The CDR3 is CIPLSAREDTEAFF. CDR3 coding DNA: TGCATCCCCCTCTCTGCCCGGGAGGACACTGAAGCTTTCTTT.

The rearrangement uses TRBV6-1 and TRBJ2-7, with a possible D match to TRBD1 (5 bases). The CDR3 runs 12 residues. With 8 bases removed from V and 2 bases from J, the gap between germline ends came to 10 bases. The germline V gene encodes CDR1 MNHNS and CDR2 SASEGT. CDR3 bases: TGTGCCAGCGGGGCTGCCACCTACGAGCAGTACTTC. Translated: CASGAATYEQYF.

This clonotype was counted many times. The rearrangement uses TRBV20-1 and TRBJ2-1; 7 nucleotides agree with TRBD2. V was clipped by 6 bases and J by 6 bases; unmatched bases: 20. Germline V gives CDR1 DFQATT, CDR2 SNEGSKA (reference sequence). The CDR3 is 17 amino acids. Here the CDR3 DNA reads TGCAGTGCCCGGCCCCACCGGTTTAGCGGGTTTGGCAATGAGCAGTTCTTC. It specifies CSARPHRFSGFGNEQFF.

This clonotype appeared many times. The chain links TRBV6-1 to TRBJ1-2, with D tentatively TRBD1 (6 bases). Per the germline V gene, CDR1 is MNHNS and CDR2 is SASEGT. Deletions cut 6 bases from V and 10 bases from J, with 12 bases between. The CDR3 contains 11 residues. This chain's CDR3 is CASRVTGYYTF. For the CDR3, the DNA is TGTGCCAGCAGGGTAACAGGGTACTACACCTTC.

This clonotype was observed a handful of times. Just one base apart from a much larger clone, this may be a read error. It is likely a read error, because the conserved phenylalanine at the end of the CDR3 is missing. The V and J genes are TRBV28 and TRBJ1-2; D is perhaps TRBD1 (5 bases). Trimming stripped 3 bases from V and 3 bases from J, with 8 bases between. Germline V lookup: CDR1 MDHEN, CDR2 SYDVKM. This CDR3 contains 13 residues. CDR3 amino acids: CASSLRQYYGYTL. The CDR3 coding sequence is TGTGCCAGCAGTTTGAGACAGTACTATGGCTACACCCTC.

Only a few counts were recorded for this clonotype. The V gene is TRBV4-3, the J gene TRBJ1-5; no reliable D call. The CDR3 totals 16 residues. Trimming took 0 bases from V and 5 from J, leaving 14 bases between them. Germline assignment: CDR1 LGHNA and CDR2 YSLEER. The CDR3 is CASSQDVGGSYQPQHF. The CDR3 coding sequence is TGCGCCAGCAGCCAAGATGTCGGCGGCTCTTATCAGCCCCAGCATTTT.

In its sample, this clonotype was seen many times. This chain links TRBV4-2 with TRBJ2-3, with D tentatively TRBD2 (5 bases). Germline CDR1 is LGHNA and CDR2 is YNFKEQ. Trimming shortened V by 1 base and J by 5 bases, and 19 bases separated the two germline ends. The CDR3 totals 17 residues. This chain's CDR3 is CASSQADVRVRGDTQYF. Written as DNA, the CDR3 is TGTGCCAGCAGCCAAGCTGATGTCCGCGTCCGGGGAGATACGCAGTATTTT.

The chain carries TRBV15 and TRBJ2-7, with 10 bases aligning to TRBD2. The CDR3 is 13 residues long. V lost 0 bases to trimming and J lost 9 bases; unmatched junction nucleotides: 2. The germline V gene has CDR1 LNHNV and CDR2 YYDKDF (reference sequence). CDR3 DNA sequence: TGTGCCACCAGCAGAGATGCTAGCGGGGGGCAGTACTTC. Amino acids: CATSRDASGGQYF.

This clonotype was detected only a few times. The chain links TRBV6-9 to TRBJ2-7, with a weak D call TRBD2 (6 bases). Trimming took off 3 bases at V and 5 bases at J, with 11 bases between the two ends. This CDR3 has 13 residues. Per the germline V gene, CDR1 is MNHGY and CDR2 is SVAAGI. Here the CDR3 DNA reads TGTGCCAGCAGTTACCGGGGCGGGGACGAGCAGTACTTC. This translates into CASSYRGGDEQYF.

On this clonotype itself: A read error may be the cause here, since a much bigger clone is one base away. The chain employs TRBV7-2 and TRBJ2-7, with 7 bases identical to TRBD2. CDR1 and CDR2 from the germline V gene are SGHTA and FQGNSA. The CDR3 is 15 amino acids. As DNA, the CDR3 is TGTGCCAGCAGCTTACCCGGGAGGAGCTCCTACGTGCAGTACTTC. It yields the protein CASSLPGRSSYVQYF.

This clonotype was seen only a few times. The chain carries TRBV6-2 or TRBV6-3 and TRBJ2-7; possibly TRBD1 or TRBD2 for D (5 bases each). V was clipped by 0 bases and J by 7 bases, with 13 bases between them. Germline CDR1 MNHEY, CDR2 SVGEGT. The CDR3 runs 14 residues. CDR3 in DNA: TGTGCCAGCAGTTACTCGAGCTGGGACGGGGAGCAGTACTTC. Amino acids: CASSYSSWDGEQYF.

The chain joins TRBV4-2 to TRBJ2-1; unclear D gene. CDR1 and CDR2 from the germline V gene are LGHNA and YNFKEQ. This CDR3 contains 15 residues. Deletions cut 5 bases from V and 3 bases from J, with 14 bases between. The CDR3, as DNA: TGTGCCAGCAGCTTCTTCCCCGGCGACTACAATGAGCAGTTCTTC. Translating it yields CASSFFPGDYNEQFF.

This clonotype was seen ten or more times. This rearrangement joins TRBV11-2 to TRBJ2-5; a weak D match, TRBD2 (6 bases). Germline V CDR1 and CDR2: SGHAT, FQNNGV. CDR3 length: 13 amino acids. Trimming left V 5 bases short and J 5 bases short, with 12 bases between. The CDR3 region is CASSRRLVETQYF. CDR3 coding DNA: TGTGCCAGCAGCAGAAGACTAGTGGAGACCCAGTACTTC. Filled out from reference TRBV11-2 and TRBJ2-5, the complete variable domain reads EAGVAQSPRYKIIEKRQSVAFWCNPISGHATLYWYQQILGQGPKLLIQFQNNGVVDDSQLPKDRFSAERLKGVDSTLKIQPAKLEDSAVYLCASSRRLVETQYFGPGTRLLVL.

The chain couples TRBV9 to TRBJ1-1; TRBD1 might be the D (5 bases). V lost 0 bases to trimming and J lost 4 bases, with 10 bases between them. Germline assignment: CDR1 SGDLS and CDR2 YYNGEE. The CDR3 totals 14 residues. The CDR3 is CASSVAFQGTEAFF. DNA of the CDR3: TGTGCCAGCAGCGTAGCGTTCCAGGGCACTGAAGCTTTCTTT. The complete variable domain, with remaining parts taken from reference TRBV9 and TRBJ1-1, reads DSGVTQTPKHLITATGQRVTLRCSPRSGDLSVYWYQQSLDQGLQFLIQYYNGEERAKGNILERFSAQQFPDLHSELNLSSLELGDSALYFCASSVAFQGTEAFFGQGTRLTVV.

At least ten counts were recorded for this clonotype. V usage is TRBV2 and J usage is TRBJ2-7; 9 bases match TRBD1. The CDR3 contains 15 residues. The junction had 6 bases not matched to a gene; V was cut back by 3 bases and J by 3 bases. Germline-derived CDR1 and CDR2 are SNHLY and FYNNEI. In DNA, the CDR3 is TGTGCCAGCAGTGATGACGGGACAGGGAGCTACGAGCAGTACTTC. It translates to CASSDDGTGSYEQYF.

There are many counts of this clonotype. The chain couples TRBV3-1 to TRBJ2-3; D might be TRBD1 (5 bases). Germline assignment: CDR1 LGHDT and CDR2 YNNKEL (reference sequence). The CDR3 totals 14 residues. V was shortened by 7 bases and J by 0 bases, with 11 bases between the two germline ends. CDR3 amino acids: CASTLKGSTDTQYF. For the CDR3, the DNA is TGTGCCAGCACCCTAAAGGGGAGCACAGATACGCAGTATTTT.

This clonotype was observed many times. The V and J genes are TRBV5-1 and TRBJ2-7; 8 positions match TRBD1. The CDR3 has 16 amino acids. The J segment lost 0 bases and the V segment lost 4 bases, leaving 9 bases of the junction unmatched. Germline lookup yields CDR1 SGHRS and CDR2 YFSETQ. DNA for the CDR3: TGCGCCAGCAGCCAAGAGGGACAGGCGAGCTCCTACGAGCAGTACTTC. Protein product: CASSQEGQASSYEQYF.

This clonotype was counted only a few times. This CDR3 reads CASSYPAVANYGYTF. In DNA, the CDR3 is TGTGCCAGCAGTTACCCGGCAGTAGCTAACTATGGCTACACCTTC. The V call is TRBV6-2 or TRBV6-3, the J call TRBJ1-2; D is undetermined. The length of the CDR3 is 15 residues. The V and J ends lost 2 bases and 0 bases respectively, with 10 bases between them. Per the germline V gene, CDR1 is MNHEY and CDR2 is SVGEGT.

The V and J genes are TRBV3-1 and TRBJ2-2; TRBD1 is a possible D gene (6 bases). This CDR3 spans 15 amino acids. The germline gives CDR1 LGHDT, CDR2 YNNKEL (reference sequence). V lost 0 bases to trimming and J lost 5 bases, with 10 bases between them. This chain's CDR3 is CASSQDSQGTGELFF. In DNA, the CDR3 is TGTGCCAGCAGCCAAGATAGTCAGGGGACCGGGGAGCTGTTTTTT.

On this clonotype itself: This clone may be a read error of a much larger clone one base away. The gene calls are TRBV6-2 or TRBV6-3 and TRBJ2-1, with 9 positions matching TRBD2. Matching the DNA end better, TRBJ2-7 makes the J call doubtful. This CDR3 has 14 amino acids. Germline V gene lookup returns CDR1 MNHEY and CDR2 SVGEGT. Written as DNA, the CDR3 is TGTGCCACCTTGGAAGGACTAGCGTACAATGAGCAGTACTTC. Translating gives CATLEGLAYNEQYF.

This clonotype has at least ten counts. The chain couples TRBV13 to TRBJ2-3; D is possibly TRBD1 or TRBD2 (5 bases each). With 5 bases removed from V and 7 bases from J, the gap between germline ends came to 10 bases. CDR1 PRHDT and CDR2 FYEKMQ come from the germline V gene (reference sequence). CDR3 length: 12 amino acids. The chain's CDR3 is CASSEGTYTQYF. The CDR3 DNA sequence: TGTGCCAGCAGCGAGGGGACCTATACGCAGTATTTT.

This clonotype was observed many times. The V gene is TRBV6-5, the J gene TRBJ2-7; 12 bases map to TRBD2. Trimming cost V 0 bases and J 2 bases; bases outside gene matches: 2. Germline assignment: CDR1 MNHEY and CDR2 SVGAGI. The CDR3 contains 16 residues. The CDR3 spells CASSYSTSGSPYEQYF. The CDR3 DNA sequence: TGTGCCAGCAGTTACTCGACTAGCGGGAGTCCCTACGAGCAGTACTTC.

Only one count was recorded for this clonotype. This chain links TRBV5-1 with TRBJ2-5; 11 bases map to TRBD1. The V and J ends lost 0 bases and 5 bases, in that order; junction bases with no gene match: 6. Germline values: CDR1 SGHRS, CDR2 YFSETQ. The CDR3 length is 16 residues. The DNA for the CDR3 is TGCGCCAGCAGCTTGGCCGGACAGGGGGCGGGTGAGACCCAGTACTTC. Protein: CASSLAGQGAGETQYF.

The chain has TRBV28 and TRBJ2-1, with D possibly matching TRBD2 (7 bases). The CDR3 consists of 17 residues. V lost 3 bases, J lost 4 bases, and 19 bases lay in between. From germline, CDR1 is MDHEN and CDR2 SYDVKM. The CDR3 here is CASSFIFRGRGYNEQFF. The CDR3 DNA is TGTGCCAGCAGTTTTATCTTTCGAGGGAGGGGGTACAATGAGCAGTTCTTC.

V is TRBV18 and J is TRBJ2-1; 8 bases match TRBD1. The J segment lost 2 bases and the V segment lost 4 bases, leaving 7 bases of the junction unmatched. Looked up from germline, CDR1 is KGHSH and CDR2 is LQKENI. CDR3 length: 16 residues. CDR3 in amino acids: CASSRMQGATYNEQFF. In DNA, the CDR3 is TGTGCCAGCTCACGAATGCAGGGGGCGACCTACAATGAGCAGTTCTTC.